These 6 T cell receptor beta chains originate from one sample sequenced in a study of T cell changes during pregnancy in multiple sclerosis. This table comes from immunoSEQ multiplex PCR, and its TCRdb copy is limited to in-frame clones, with some not included. The sample has about 75,000 clones, around 90% seen once. The source was peripheral blood, collected in the first trimester of pregnancy. Receptor source: a female donor in good health, enrolled as a control in a pregnancy study.

The chain carries TRBV18 and TRBJ2-7; D unresolved. This CDR3 has 12 residues. Germline CDR1 KGHSH, CDR2 LQKENI. The ends were cut back, 3 bases at V and 6 bases at J, with 9 bases in the middle. CDR3 coding DNA: TGTGCCAGCTCACCGTCCCCCCTCGAGCAGTACTTC. Protein: CASSPSPLEQYF.

This chain links TRBV7-2 with TRBJ2-7; TRBD1 is a possible D gene (6 bases). Germline CDR1 reads SGHTA; CDR2 reads FQGNSA. This CDR3 comprises 14 residues. The V gene lost 4 bases and the J gene lost 3 bases, with 13 bases spanning the gap. CDR3 nucleotide sequence: TGTGCCAGCAGCTCACAGGGCCGGTTCTACGAGCAGTACTTC. Amino acid sequence: CASSSQGRFYEQYF.

This clone has a handful of counts. The chain has TRBV7-9 and TRBJ1-6; 7 bases map to TRBD1. V shed 5 bases, J shed 0 bases, and the junction held 10 bases outside the gene matches. The length of the CDR3 is 18 residues. Germline V gene sequence: CDR1 SEHNR, CDR2 FQNEAQ (reference sequence). CDR3 sequence (DNA): TGTGCCAGCAGCATGACAGGGCCCTCCTTCTCCTATAATTCACCCCTCCACTTT. Its translation is CASSMTGPSFSYNSPLHF.

The V gene is TRBV6-5, the J gene TRBJ2-7; 8 nucleotides align to TRBD2. CDR1 is MNHEY, CDR2 SVGAGI, per germline. There are 16 residues in the CDR3. V dropped 0 bases and J dropped 2; count of bases not matched to a gene: 6. The CDR3 nucleotides read TGTGCCAGCAGTTACTCTGCGGGGGGCCTCCCCTACGAGCAGTACTTC. It translates to CASSYSAGGLPYEQYF.

The V call is TRBV29-1, the J call TRBJ1-2; possibly TRBD1 for D (6 bases). Germline CDR1 and CDR2: SQVTM and ANQGSEA. Trimming shortened V by 7 bases and J by 0 bases, and 21 bases separated the two germline ends. The CDR3 totals 16 residues. The CDR3: CSAKLARGQANYGYTF. The CDR3 nucleotides read TGCAGCGCCAAACTCGCCAGGGGCCAAGCTAACTATGGCTACACCTTC.

The chain has TRBV6-5 and TRBJ1-2; 7 bases map to TRBD1. The V gene's germline CDR1 is MNHEY and CDR2 SVGAGI. The trim removed 6 bases at V and 3 bases at J, leaving 1 base unmatched. The CDR3 covers 12 residues. CDR3 nucleotides: TGTGCCAGCAGCGACAGGGACTATGGCTACACCTTC. Translated, it gives CASSDRDYGYTF.